This T cell receptor (beta chain) was sequenced in a study of regulatory T cells in long-lasting Graves disease. This CDR3 is built from 18 residues. Losses at the gene ends were 5 bases for V and 3 bases for J; bases not matched to a gene: 7. The germline V gene has CDR1 SGHTA and CDR2 FQGTGA. About this clonotype itself: Its antigen is not identified.

In building TCR beta libraries, iRepertoire HTBI primers were used together with Arm-PCR of CDR3 regions. TCRdb reprocessed the multiplex PCR reads via MiXCR and lists one record per CDR3 protein. This table has roughly 700,000 distinct CDR3 sequences, approximately 31% appearing once. Study-level points and caveats: Persistent patients shared 2,741 public clonotypes among themselves. Newly diagnosed patients shared fewer, at some 970.

Time point defined: persistent/refractory GD, antithyroid drugs over 5 years with positive TRAb. PBMCs were the source of the RNA used for TCR sequencing. American Thyroid Association guidelines defined Graves' disease diagnosis. The source of the patients was an endocrinology department in Xi'an, China. Sequencing was performed on peripheral blood mononuclear cells (PBMCs), taken when the disease was refractory, from a patient treated with antithyroid drugs. This receptor was identified in a female donor with Graves disease. This chain links TRBV7-3 with TRBJ2-1; 16 bases are a match to TRBD2. CDR3 sequence (DNA): TGTGCCAGCAGCGTTTTGGGGACTAGCGGGAGGGACTACAATGAGCAGTTCTTC. Its protein is CASSVLGTSGRDYNEQFF.